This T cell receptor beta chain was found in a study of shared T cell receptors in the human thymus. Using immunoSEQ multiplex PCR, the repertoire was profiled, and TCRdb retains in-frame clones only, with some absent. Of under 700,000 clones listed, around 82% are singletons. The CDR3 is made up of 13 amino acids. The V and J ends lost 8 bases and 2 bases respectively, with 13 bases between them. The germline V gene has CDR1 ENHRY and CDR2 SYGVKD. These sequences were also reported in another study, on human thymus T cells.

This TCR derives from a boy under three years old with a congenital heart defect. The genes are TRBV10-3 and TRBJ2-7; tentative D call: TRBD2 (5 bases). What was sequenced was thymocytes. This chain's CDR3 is CAIAKGAAYEQYF. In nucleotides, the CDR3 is TGTGCCATCGCCAAAGGAGCGGCCTACGAGCAGTACTTC.